This passage covers 13 T cell receptor beta chains from one sample sequenced in a study of shared clonotypes between healthy human individuals. Sequencing used immunoSEQ multiplex PCR; TCRdb keeps in-frame clones, though not all of them. The sample holds over a million clones; 75% to 85% are singletons and the top ten take 0.5% to 0.65%. Material: memory CD4+ T cells from PBMCs. Described subset: CD45RA-negative fraction. The source is a man younger than 35 in good health. Some clones in this sample may be carry-over from other donors' samples.

The chain recombines TRBV5-1 with TRBJ2-3, with TRBD2 as a possible D gene (6 bases). The ends were cut back, 1 base at V and 0 bases at J, with 9 bases in the middle. The CDR3 loop spans 15 amino acids. Germline V lookup: CDR1 SGHRS, CDR2 YFSETQ. CDR3 in amino acids: CASSLRGISTDTQYF. CDR3 sequence (DNA): TGCGCCAGCAGCTTGCGCGGGATAAGCACAGATACGCAGTATTTT.

The rearrangement links TRBV5-1 to TRBJ2-1, with D possibly being TRBD2 (6 bases). Trimming took off 6 bases at V and 6 bases at J, with 16 bases between the two ends. The CDR3 contains 14 residues. Germline CDR1 SGHRS, CDR2 YFSETQ. CDR3 in DNA: TGCGCCAGCACCCCGGGGGACTCAAGCAATGAGCAGTTCTTC. Translation: CASTPGDSSNEQFF.

This clone has a single count. This probably arose from a read error, given a far larger clone one base away. The chain combines TRBV29-1 with TRBJ1-1; tentatively, D is TRBD1 (6 bases). The CDR3 contains 14 residues. Germline CDR1 reads SQVTM; CDR2 reads ANQGSEA. With 4 bases removed from V and 4 bases from J, the gap between germline ends came to 16 bases. Written as DNA, the CDR3 is TGCAGCGTTGTACCGGGGGGCGATCTCACTGAAGCTTTCTTT. It specifies CSVVPGGDLTEAFF.

This clone was detected a few times. CDR3 sequence: CASSLWESGWEQYF. The CDR3 coding sequence is TGTGCCAGCAGCTTGTGGGAGTCGGGGTGGGAGCAGTACTTC. V is TRBV5-5 and J is TRBJ2-5, with D possibly TRBD2 on 5 matching bases. With 1 base removed from V and 11 bases from J, the gap between germline ends came to 18 bases. Looked up from germline, CDR1 is SGHKS and CDR2 is YYEKEE (reference sequence). The CDR3 loop spans 14 amino acids.

A word on this clone: Other DNA sequences in this specimen translate into the identical CDR3. V gene TRBV5-4 combines with J gene TRBJ2-6, with a weak D call TRBD2 (5 bases). The V end was cut by 0 bases, the J end by 0 bases, with 7 bases between. Germline lookup yields CDR1 SGHNT and CDR2 YYREEE (reference sequence). CDR3 length: 16 residues. This CDR3 is CASSLVRDSGANVLTF. The CDR3 region has the DNA TGTGCCAGCAGCTTGGTTCGGGACTCTGGGGCCAACGTCCTGACTTTC.

The chain couples TRBV7-7 to TRBJ2-5; D not certain. Per germline, CDR1 SSHAT and CDR2 FNYEAQ (reference sequence). This CDR3 has 15 residues. V lost 0 bases to trimming and J lost 5 bases, with 13 bases between them. CDR3 in amino acids: CASSLAGTTGETQYF. CDR3 DNA sequence: TGTGCCAGCAGCTTAGCAGGCACAACCGGGGAGACCCAGTACTTC.

The chain recombines TRBV5-1 with TRBJ2-6; 7 bases are shared with TRBD2. The CDR3 consists of 17 residues. V was clipped by 2 bases and J by 2 bases; unmatched bases: 7. Looked up from germline, CDR1 is SGHRS and CDR2 is YFSETQ. In DNA form, the CDR3 reads TGCGCCAGCAGCTTTCTAGCGGTAAACCCTGGGGCCAACGTCCTGACTTTC. This encodes CASSFLAVNPGANVLTF.

This clone appeared once. The V and J genes are TRBV1 and TRBJ2-7; the tabulated D call, TRBD1, remains unverified against the DNA. TRBV1 is a listed pseudogene. The CDR3 has 13 residues. The CDR3 is CTLPKLGGYEQYF. The CDR3 DNA is TGCACCTTACCCAAACTAGGGGGCTACGAGCAGTACTTC.

The chain recombines TRBV2 with TRBJ1-1, with D unclear. The CDR3 is 13 residues long. Per germline, CDR1 SNHLY and CDR2 FYNNEI. The V end was cut by 7 bases, the J end by 1 base, with 10 bases between. Here the CDR3 reads CASTLNTNTEAFF. The CDR3 region has the DNA TGTGCCAGCACCTTAAATACGAACACTGAAGCTTTCTTT.

The chain combines TRBV6-5 with TRBJ1-2; 8 bases align to TRBD1. The CDR3 loop spans 14 amino acids. V trimming: 4 bases; J trimming: 5 bases; junction bases outside the gene matches: 6. Per the germline V gene, CDR1 is MNHEY and CDR2 is SVGAGI. The CDR3 DNA sequence: TGTGCCAGCAGTTTCGGACAGGGCGGGTATGGCTACACCTTC. This gives the protein CASSFGQGGYGYTF.

About this clone itself: This sequence may be a read error, since a much larger clone differs from it by one base. The chain uses TRBV11-2 and TRBJ1-4; D is uncertain. Germline CDR1 is SGHAT and CDR2 is FQNNGV. The V end was cut by 1 base, the J end by 0 bases, with 3 bases between. This CDR3 is built from 14 residues. CDR3 region: CASSLAATNEKLFF. The CDR3, as DNA: TGTGCCAGCAGCTTAGCTGCAACTAATGAAAAACTGTTTTTT.

This clone was seen once. The genes are TRBV9 and TRBJ2-1, with 10 nucleotides matching TRBD2. The CDR3 contains 15 residues. Germline CDR1 and CDR2: SGDLS and YYNGEE. J was trimmed by 5 bases and V by 2 bases; bases with no gene match: 4. CDR3 sequence reads: CASSVRTSGNNEQFF. DNA for the CDR3: TGTGCCAGCAGCGTGAGGACTAGCGGCAACAATGAGCAGTTCTTC.

In the case of this clone: A much larger clone lies a single base off, so this may be a read error. The sample contains more than one DNA sequence encoding this CDR3. This sequence joins TRBV13 and TRBJ1-1, with D unclear. Trimming took off 1 base at V and 2 bases at J, with 5 bases between the two ends. The CDR3 contains 13 residues. The germline CDR1 and CDR2 sequences are PRHDT and FYEKMQ (reference sequence). This chain's CDR3 is CASSLVRNTEAFF. CDR3 in DNA: TGTGCCAGCAGCTTAGTCAGAAACACTGAAGCTTTCTTT.